This TCR beta chain was found in a study of T cell repertoires in cytomegalovirus infection. Study summary: CMV infection together with matching HLA type was indicated by public TCR beta signatures.

There are 15 residues in the CDR3. Deletions cut 1 base from V and 7 bases from J, with 13 bases between. CDR1 is SGHNT and CDR2 is YENEEA in the germline V gene. About this clonotype itself: Its specificity is unknown. A much more abundant neighbour one base away suggests this may be a read error. The CDR3 end shows no conserved phenylalanine or tryptophan, and so a read error is likely.

Whole-study results and caveats: Cumulative public TCR beta family frequency identified carriers of CMV plus the relevant HLA. Clonotypes of TCR beta that were HLA-C-restricted and CMV-specific dominated the ex vivo response.

Each CDR3 protein is one row after TCRdb ran MiXCR on the reads. The data contain 250,000 or so distinct CDR3 sequences, less than 9.5% of them seen just once; the ten biggest clones take up roughly 15%. What was sequenced was PBMCs. The receptor was derived from a human donor in good health (CMV status not recorded). Some clones in this sample may be carry-over from other donors' samples. The V gene is TRBV11-3, the J gene TRBJ1-4; no firm D call. Written as DNA, the CDR3 is TGTGCCAGCAGCTTAGCTCAGGACCTTAGTGAAAAACTGTTTTTG. It yields the protein CASSLAQDLSEKLFL.